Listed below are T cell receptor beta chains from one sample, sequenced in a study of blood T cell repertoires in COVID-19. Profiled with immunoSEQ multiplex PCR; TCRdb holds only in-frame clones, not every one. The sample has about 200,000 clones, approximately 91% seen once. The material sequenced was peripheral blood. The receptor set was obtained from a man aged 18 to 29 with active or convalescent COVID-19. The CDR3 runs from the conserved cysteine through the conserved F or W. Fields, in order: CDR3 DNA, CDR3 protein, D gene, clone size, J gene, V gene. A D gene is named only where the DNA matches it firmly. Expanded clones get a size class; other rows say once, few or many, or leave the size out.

DNA: TGTGCCAGCAGCTTACAGACTAATGAAAAACTGTTTTTT
CDR3: CASSLQTNEKLFF
D: NA
size: NA
J: TRBJ1-4
V: TRBV7-9

DNA: TGTGCCTGGGGCAGGGGGTCGTACACTGAAGCTTTCTTT
CDR3: CAWGRGSYTEAFF
D: TRBD1
size: NA
J: TRBJ1-1
V: TRBV30

DNA: TGTGCCAGCAGCTTAGTCAGGGATGGCGAGCAGTACTTC
CDR3: CASSLVRDGEQYF
D: NA
size: once
J: TRBJ2-7
V: TRBV7-3

DNA: TGTGCCAGCGGATTACAGGGGTCGACTGAAAAACTGTTTTTT
CDR3: CASGLQGSTEKLFF
D: TRBD1
size: NA
J: TRBJ1-4
V: TRBV2

DNA: TGTGCCAGCAGCACCCCTAGCGGTATCTACGAGCAGTACTTC
CDR3: CASSTPSGIYEQYF
D: TRBD2
size: NA
J: TRBJ2-7
V: TRBV7-2

DNA: TGTGCCAGCAGCTTACTAGCGGGGAACACCGGGGAGCTGTTTTTT
CDR3: CASSLLAGNTGELFF
D: TRBD2
size: NA
J: TRBJ2-2
V: TRBV5-5

DNA: TGTGCCATCAGTGAGGGGGCGGACGGGGAGACCCAGTACTTC
CDR3: CAISEGADGETQYF
D: NA
size: NA
J: TRBJ2-5
V: TRBV10-3

DNA: TGTGCCAGCAGTTACACCCAGGGGGAGACCCAGTACTTC
CDR3: CASSYTQGETQYF
D: NA
size: once
J: TRBJ2-5
V: TRBV6-5

DNA: TGTGCCTGCCATCGCGAAGGGGTTTTAGGAGGCTACACCTTC
CDR3: CACHREGVLGGYTF
D: NA
size: NA
J: TRBJ1-2
V: TRBV19

DNA: TGCACCAGCAGCCAAGATTACCCAGGGACTACGGGCTCCTACGAGCAGTACTTC
CDR3: CTSSQDYPGTTGSYEQYF
D: NA
size: NA
J: TRBJ2-7
V: TRBV1

DNA: TGTGCCAGCAGGCCTGGACTAGCCGGCGGTGAGCAGTTCTTC
CDR3: CASRPGLAGGEQFF
D: TRBD2
size: NA
J: TRBJ2-1
V: TRBV3-1/TRBV3-2

DNA: TGTGCCAGCAGCGTAGAGGCAGGGGGTGGTTTTTCCTATGGCTACACCTTC
CDR3: CASSVEAGGGFSYGYTF
D: TRBD1
size: NA
J: TRBJ1-2
V: TRBV9

DNA: TGCGCCAGCAGCTCAACCACTAGCGGGGGTTACAATGAGCAGTTCTTC
CDR3: CASSSTTSGGYNEQFF
D: TRBD2
size: NA
J: TRBJ2-1
V: TRBV5-1

DNA: TGTGCCAGCAGTGACCTCGGGGGGCGAGCTGAAGCTTTCTTT
CDR3: CASSDLGGRAEAFF
D: NA
size: NA
J: TRBJ1-1
V: TRBV2

DNA: TGTGCCAGCAGCGAGGTAGCGGACAACCCAGCCGGTTACGAGCAGTACTTC
CDR3: CASSEVADNPAGYEQYF
D: NA
size: NA
J: TRBJ2-7
V: TRBV9

DNA: TGTGCCAGCAGCCCTGGACAGGGAAAAACTGGGGCCAACGTCCTGACTTTC
CDR3: CASSPGQGKTGANVLTF
D: TRBD1
size: NA
J: TRBJ2-6
V: TRBV5-5

DNA: TGTGCCAGCAGTGAGGGAGAACTAGCGGGGGGTTTGACAGATACGCAGTATTTT
CDR3: CASSEGELAGGLTDTQYF
D: TRBD2
size: NA
J: TRBJ2-3
V: TRBV6-1

DNA: TGCGCCAGCAGCTTGGCCGTCAGGGGTTCAGGGGAAAAACTGTTTTTT
CDR3: CASSLAVRGSGEKLFF
D: NA
size: NA
J: TRBJ1-4
V: TRBV5-1

DNA: TGTGCCAGCAGCTTAGGAGGACTAGCCGGGTACGAGCAGTACTTC
CDR3: CASSLGGLAGYEQYF
D: TRBD2
size: NA
J: TRBJ2-7
V: TRBV7-9

DNA: TGTGCCAGCACCATACTACTGGGACAGGGATCTGGAAACACCATATATTTT
CDR3: CASTILLGQGSGNTIYF
D: TRBD1
size: once
J: TRBJ1-3
V: TRBV7-9

DNA: TGTGCCAGCAGTTTCGTGACGGGTATCGACTACACCTTC
CDR3: CASSFVTGIDYTF
D: NA
size: NA
J: TRBJ1-2
V: TRBV12-3/TRBV12-4

DNA: TGTGCCAGCAGTTCTCTAGTCGATGGCTACACCTTC
CDR3: CASSSLVDGYTF
D: NA
size: NA
J: TRBJ1-2
V: TRBV28

DNA: TGTGCCAGTGAAGAGGGGCAGGGGGCGCATACTAATGAAAAACTGTTTTTT
CDR3: CASEEGQGAHTNEKLFF
D: TRBD1
size: NA
J: TRBJ1-4
V: TRBV19

DNA: TGTGCCAGCTCACCAACTAGCGGGAGGTCCGCGCGCGAGCAGTACTTC
CDR3: CASSPTSGRSAREQYF
D: TRBD2
size: once
J: TRBJ2-7
V: TRBV18

DNA: TGTGCCAGTAGCTCCGGGACTAGACCCTACGAGCAGTACTTC
CDR3: CASSSGTRPYEQYF
D: TRBD2
size: few
J: TRBJ2-7
V: TRBV19

DNA: TGTGCCAGCAGTTACTTCGGTGAGCAGTTCTTC
CDR3: CASSYFGEQFF
D: NA
size: NA
J: TRBJ2-1
V: TRBV6-5

DNA: TGTGCCAGCAGCCACTCCGGGACAGCCGGTGACGAGCAGTACTTC
CDR3: CASSHSGTAGDEQYF
D: TRBD1
size: few
J: TRBJ2-7
V: TRBV3-1/TRBV3-2

DNA: TGTGCCAGCAGGGGGGGGCTCCCCGGGGAGCTGTTTTTT
CDR3: CASRGGLPGELFF
D: NA
size: few
J: TRBJ2-2
V: TRBV6-5

DNA: TGCAGCGGGACACTAGCGGGAGTCGACAATGAGCAGTTCTTC
CDR3: CSGTLAGVDNEQFF
D: TRBD2
size: NA
J: TRBJ2-1
V: TRBV29-1

DNA: TGTGCCAGCACCCCTCCTAAAGACAGTAAAACAGATCAGCCCCAGCATTTT
CDR3: CASTPPKDSKTDQPQHF
D: NA
size: NA
J: TRBJ1-5
V: TRBV6-4

DNA: TGTGCCAGCAGCCTAGGGAGTTCCCCAATCTCCTACGAGCAGTACTTC
CDR3: CASSLGSSPISYEQYF
D: NA
size: NA
J: TRBJ2-7
V: TRBV9

DNA: TGTGCCAGCCCGGAGCTGGGACTAGCGGGATGTAATGAGCAGTTCTTC
CDR3: CASPELGLAGCNEQFF
D: TRBD2
size: NA
J: TRBJ2-1
V: TRBV14

DNA: TGTGCCAGCACCTACTTGACGTCCGCGGCAGATACGCAGTATTTT
CDR3: CASTYLTSAADTQYF
D: NA
size: NA
J: TRBJ2-3
V: TRBV11-2